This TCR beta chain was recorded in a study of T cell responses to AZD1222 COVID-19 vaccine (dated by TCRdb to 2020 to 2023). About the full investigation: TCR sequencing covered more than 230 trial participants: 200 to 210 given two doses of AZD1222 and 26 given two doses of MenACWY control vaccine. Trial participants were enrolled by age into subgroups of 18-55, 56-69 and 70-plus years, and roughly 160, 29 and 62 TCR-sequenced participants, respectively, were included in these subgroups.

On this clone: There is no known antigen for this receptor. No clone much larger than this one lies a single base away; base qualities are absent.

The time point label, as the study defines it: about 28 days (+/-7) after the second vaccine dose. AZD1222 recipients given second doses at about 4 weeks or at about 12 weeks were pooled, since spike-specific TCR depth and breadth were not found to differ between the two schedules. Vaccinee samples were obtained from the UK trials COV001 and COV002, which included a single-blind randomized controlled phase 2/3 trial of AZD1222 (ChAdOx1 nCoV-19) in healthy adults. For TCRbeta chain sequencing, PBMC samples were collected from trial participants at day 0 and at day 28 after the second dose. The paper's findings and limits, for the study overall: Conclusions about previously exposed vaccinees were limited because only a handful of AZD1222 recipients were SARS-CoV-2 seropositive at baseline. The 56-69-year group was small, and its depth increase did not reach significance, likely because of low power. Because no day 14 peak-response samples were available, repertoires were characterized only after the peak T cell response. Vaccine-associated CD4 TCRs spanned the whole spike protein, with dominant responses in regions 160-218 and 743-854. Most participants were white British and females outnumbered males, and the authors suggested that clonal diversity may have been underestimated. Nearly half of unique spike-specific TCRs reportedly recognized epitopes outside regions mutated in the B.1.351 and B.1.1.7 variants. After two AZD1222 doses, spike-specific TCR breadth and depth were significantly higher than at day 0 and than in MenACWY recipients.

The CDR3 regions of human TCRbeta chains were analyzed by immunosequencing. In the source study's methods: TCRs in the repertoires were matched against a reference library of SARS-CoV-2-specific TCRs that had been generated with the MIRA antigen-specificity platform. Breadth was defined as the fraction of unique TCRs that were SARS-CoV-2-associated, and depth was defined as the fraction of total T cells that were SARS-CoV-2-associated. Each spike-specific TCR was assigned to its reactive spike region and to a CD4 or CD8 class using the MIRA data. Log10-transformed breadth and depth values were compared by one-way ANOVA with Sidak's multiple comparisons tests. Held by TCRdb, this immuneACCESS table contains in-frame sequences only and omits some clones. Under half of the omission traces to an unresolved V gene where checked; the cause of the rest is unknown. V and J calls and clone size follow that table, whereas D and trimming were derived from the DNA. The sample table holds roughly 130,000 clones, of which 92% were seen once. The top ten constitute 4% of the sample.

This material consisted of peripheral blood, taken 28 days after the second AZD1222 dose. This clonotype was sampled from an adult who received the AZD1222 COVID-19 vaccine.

The CDR3 reads CASKGDSNEKLFF. In nucleotides, the sequence is TGTGCCAGCAAGGGGGACAGTAATGAAAAACTGTTTTTT. The rearrangement combines TRBV2 with TRBJ1-4; 7 bases in the junction line up with TRBD1. The CDR3 measures 13 amino acids from cysteine to phenylalanine. Only the CDR3 DNA stays, 39 bases, in frame from base 1. CDR1 is given as SNHLY and CDR2 as FYNNEI, both from the germline V gene. V is pruned by 7 bases and J by 4 bases, leaving 3 bases of the junction without a gene match.